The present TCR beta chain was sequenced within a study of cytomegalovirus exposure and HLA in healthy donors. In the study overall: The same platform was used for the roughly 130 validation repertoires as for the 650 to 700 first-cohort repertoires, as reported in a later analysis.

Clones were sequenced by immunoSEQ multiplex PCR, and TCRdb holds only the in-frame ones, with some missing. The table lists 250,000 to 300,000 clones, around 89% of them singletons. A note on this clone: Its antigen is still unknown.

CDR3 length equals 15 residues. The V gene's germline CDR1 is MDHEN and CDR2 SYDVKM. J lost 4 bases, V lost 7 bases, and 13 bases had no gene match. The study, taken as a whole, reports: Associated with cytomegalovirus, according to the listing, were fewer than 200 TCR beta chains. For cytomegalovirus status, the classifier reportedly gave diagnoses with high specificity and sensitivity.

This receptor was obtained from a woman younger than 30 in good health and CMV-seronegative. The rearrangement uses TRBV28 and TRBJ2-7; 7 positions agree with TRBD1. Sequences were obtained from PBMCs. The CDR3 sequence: CASKPDRVRTYEQYF. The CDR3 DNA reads TGTGCCAGCAAACCTGACAGGGTAAGGACGTACGAGCAGTACTTC.